This entry lists 27 T cell receptor beta chains sequenced from one sample in a study of blood T cell repertoires in COVID-19. Using immunoSEQ multiplex PCR, the repertoire was profiled, and TCRdb retains in-frame clones only, with some absent. The sample lists fewer than 85,000 clones, roughly three quarters occurring once. The specimen was peripheral blood. These receptors originate from a man between 65 and 85 years old with COVID-19, enrolled during active disease.

A few counts support this clone. The chain recombines TRBV5-5 with TRBJ1-4; D unresolved. In germline, CDR1 is SGHKS, CDR2 YYEKEE (reference sequence). Trimming shortened V by 4 bases and J by 8 bases, and 12 bases separated the two germline ends. CDR3 length equals 13 residues. Here the CDR3 DNA reads TGTGCCAGCAGCCGCGGACTGCTGGAAAAACTGTTTTTT. This sequence encodes CASSRGLLEKLFF.

The V and J genes are TRBV19 and TRBJ1-5; 7 nucleotides line up with TRBD1. Germline V lookup: CDR1 LNHDA, CDR2 SQIVND (reference sequence). V gave up 10 bases and J gave up 4 bases; unmatched junction bases: 7. The CDR3 contains 13 residues. CDR3 coding DNA: TGTGCCACCTCAGACAGGGTTAATCAGCCCCAGCATTTT. Protein: CATSDRVNQPQHF.

The V and J genes are TRBV5-1 and TRBJ2-2; 11 nucleotides agree with TRBD1. This CDR3 has 15 residues. After removal of 4 bases from V and 7 bases from J, the junction contained 6 bases not matched to a gene. In germline, CDR1 is SGHRS, CDR2 YFSETQ. DNA for the CDR3: TGCGCCAGCAGCGCAACGGGACAGGGGGTCGGGGAGCTGTTTTTT. Residues: CASSATGQGVGELFF.

J is TRBJ1-1 and V is TRBV7-3; TRBD1 might be the D (5 bases). The CDR3 sequence is 13 residues long. The V end was cut by 1 base, the J end by 3 bases, with 6 bases between. Germline lookup yields CDR1 SGHTA and CDR2 FQGTGA. The CDR3 spells CASSLKGDTEAFF. The CDR3 nucleotides are TGTGCCAGCAGCTTAAAAGGGGACACTGAAGCTTTCTTT.

The genes are TRBV6-5 and TRBJ1-1, with 7 bases aligning to TRBD1. After removal of 2 bases from V and 1 base from J, the junction contained 7 bases not matched to a gene. The CDR3 has 16 residues. The germline V gene has CDR1 MNHEY and CDR2 SVGAGI. This chain's CDR3 is CASSYPSYRGNTEAFF. CDR3 sequence (DNA): TGTGCCAGCAGTTACCCCTCCTACAGGGGGAACACTGAAGCTTTCTTT.

The genes are TRBV7-2 and TRBJ1-1, with a weak D call TRBD1 (5 bases). This CDR3 has 15 residues. V lost 1 base and J lost 3, with 12 bases in between. The germline V gene has CDR1 SGHTA and CDR2 FQGNSA. The CDR3 bases are TGTGCCAGCAGCTTAGGACTGGCGGGGGACACTGAAGCTTTCTTT. It encodes CASSLGLAGDTEAFF.

The chain has TRBV30 and TRBJ2-7; tentative D call: TRBD1 (6 bases). Germline assignment: CDR1 GTSNPN and CDR2 SVGIG (reference sequence). This CDR3 comprises 12 residues. V was trimmed by 3 bases and J by 9 bases, leaving 15 bases between them. The CDR3 sequence: CAWSTGTQMQYF. As DNA, the CDR3 is TGTGCCTGGAGCACCGGGACACAAATGCAGTACTTC. The variable domain in full, completed from reference TRBV30 and TRBJ2-7, reads SQTIHQWPATLVQPVGSPLSLECTVEGTSNPNLYWYRQAAGRGLQLLFYSVGIGQISSEVPQNLSASRPQDRQFILSSKKLLLSDSGFYLCAWSTGTQMQYFGPGTRLTVT.

The chain has TRBV12-3 or TRBV12-4 and TRBJ1-1; perhaps TRBD1 as D (6 bases). The CDR3 extends over 12 amino acids. Trimming left V 5 bases short and J 6 bases short, with 10 bases between. CDR3 in amino acids: CASSKGDPEAFF. The DNA of the CDR3 is TGTGCCAGCAGTAAGGGGGACCCTGAAGCTTTCTTT.

The chain recombines TRBV7-8 with TRBJ1-2; possible D gene TRBD1, 5 bases. The germline CDR1 and CDR2 sequences are SGHVS and FQNEAQ. Trimming left V 3 bases short and J 8 bases short, with 7 bases between. This CDR3 is 11 amino acids long. The chain's CDR3 is CASSLRGGYTF. CDR3 DNA: TGTGCCAGCAGCTTGCGGGGGGGCTACACCTTC.

The J gene is TRBJ2-7, the V gene TRBV6-5; 7 positions agree with TRBD1. CDR1 and CDR2 (germline): MNHEY, SVGAGI. V was pared by 6 bases and J by 3 bases, with 2 bases of the junction left unmatched. There are 12 residues in the CDR3. The CDR3 here is CASSGDSYEQYF. DNA for the CDR3: TGTGCCAGCAGCGGGGACAGCTACGAGCAGTACTTC.

The chain carries TRBV5-1 and TRBJ2-7; D remains ambiguous. The CDR3 is 14 amino acids. Trimming stripped 0 bases from V and 3 bases from J, with 10 bases between. Germline values: CDR1 SGHRS, CDR2 YFSETQ. The CDR3 protein is CASSLGARYYEQYF. CDR3 coding DNA: TGCGCCAGCAGCTTGGGGGCCCGTTACTACGAGCAGTACTTC.

J is TRBJ2-7 and V is TRBV19; 13 bases are shared with TRBD2. The CDR3 consists of 15 residues. Trimming at V came to 5 bases and at J to 3 bases, leaving 4 bases not matched to a gene. CDR1 is LNHDA, CDR2 SQIVND, per germline (reference sequence). Here the CDR3 reads CASSLRTSGSYEQYF. DNA for the CDR3: TGTGCCAGTAGTCTGCGGACTAGCGGGAGCTACGAGCAGTACTTC.

In this sample, this clone turned up a few times. The chain has TRBV28 and TRBJ1-2; tentative D call: TRBD1 (6 bases). Trimming pared 1 base from V and 2 bases from J, leaving 11 bases between. This CDR3 region has 15 residues. Germline CDR1 is MDHEN and CDR2 is SYDVKM. CDR3 sequence (DNA): TGTGCCAGCAGTTTATCGGGACAAGGAAACTATGGCTACACCTTC. Residues: CASSLSGQGNYGYTF.

The sample holds a few counts of this clone. V usage is TRBV19 and J usage is TRBJ1-5; TRBD1 aligns across 8 bases. Per the germline V gene, CDR1 is LNHDA and CDR2 is SQIVND (reference sequence). CDR3 length: 18 residues. V shed 5 bases and J 1 base; nucleotides not matched to a gene: 13. The CDR3 reads CASSLDRGRPISNQPQHF. The CDR3 DNA sequence: TGTGCCAGTAGTCTCGACAGGGGACGCCCTATAAGCAATCAGCCCCAGCATTTT.

V gene TRBV18 combines with J gene TRBJ1-1; D is perhaps TRBD1 (6 bases). The CDR3 covers 13 residues. V was clipped by 2 bases and J by 11 bases, with 15 bases between them. Germline V CDR1 and CDR2: KGHSH, LQKENI. Written as DNA, the CDR3 is TGTGCCAGCTCACCAAGCATGGGGGCGGCCGCTTTCTTT. Translating gives CASSPSMGAAAFF.

J is TRBJ2-3 and V is TRBV29-1, with D tentatively TRBD1 (5 bases). This CDR3 has 15 amino acids. The germline gives CDR1 SQVTM, CDR2 ANQGSEA. The V and J ends lost 3 bases and 3 bases respectively, with 16 bases between them. The CDR3 is CSVEGGAHRTDTQYF. The CDR3 DNA sequence: TGCAGCGTTGAGGGTGGGGCGCATCGAACAGATACGCAGTATTTT.

This chain connects TRBV4-1 to TRBJ2-1; the match to TRBD2 covers 11 bases. Germline V gene lookup returns CDR1 MGHRA and CDR2 YSYEKL. There are 16 residues in the CDR3. Trimming removed 1 base from V and 12 bases from J; junction bases left unmatched: 11. CDR3: CASSQVGTSGADGQFF. CDR3 coding DNA: TGCGCCAGCAGCCAAGTGGGGACTAGCGGCGCTGATGGGCAGTTCTTC.

The chain links TRBV4-3 to TRBJ2-6; perhaps TRBD2 as D (6 bases). This CDR3 spans 16 amino acids. Germline V gives CDR1 LGHNA, CDR2 YSLEER. V gave up 0 bases and J gave up 2 bases, with 8 bases separating them. The CDR3 sequence is CASSQDGGTGANVLTF. The CDR3 nucleotides read TGCGCCAGCAGCCAAGATGGAGGGACTGGGGCCAACGTCCTGACTTTC.

V gene TRBV30 combines with J gene TRBJ2-7, with TRBD1 identical over 7 bases. The CDR3 is 12 residues long. V lost 8 bases and J lost 4; bases outside the gene matches: 8. Germline V gene lookup returns CDR1 GTSNPN and CDR2 SVGIG (reference sequence). The CDR3 DNA reads TGTGCCGCTCATGACAGGGCTTACGAGCAGTACTTC. Its protein is CAAHDRAYEQYF.

This clone was found a few times. V usage is TRBV12-3 or TRBV12-4 and J usage is TRBJ1-2; a possible D gene is TRBD1 (6 bases). Trimming left V 6 bases short and J 2 bases short, with 10 bases between. The CDR3 runs to 13 residues. The CDR3: CASSWTANYGYTF. The CDR3 DNA follows: TGTGCCAGCAGCTGGACAGCAAACTATGGCTACACCTTC.

The genes are TRBV6-6 and TRBJ1-2; no reliable D call. The V gene's germline CDR1 is MNHNY and CDR2 SVGAGI (reference sequence). Trimming stripped 5 bases from V and 8 bases from J, with 15 bases between. This CDR3 region has 13 residues. Written as DNA, the CDR3 is TGTGCCAGCAGTGCAGACGGACCGGGGGGCTACACCTTC. Protein product: CASSADGPGGYTF.

The chain employs TRBV9 and TRBJ1-1; no reliable D call. In germline, CDR1 is SGDLS, CDR2 YYNGEE. The V end lost 3 bases, the J end lost 4 bases, and 10 bases lay between the germline ends. This CDR3 comprises 13 residues. DNA for the CDR3: TGTGCCAGCAGCGAGGCAGAGGGCACTGAAGCTTTCTTT. This gives the protein CASSEAEGTEAFF.

This chain uses TRBV2 with TRBJ1-5, with D tentatively TRBD1 (6 bases). Germline CDR1 and CDR2: SNHLY and FYNNEI. This CDR3 is 15 amino acids long. V was pared by 7 bases and J by 6 bases, with 19 bases between. CDR3 region: CASNPGGGAGQPQHF. In nucleotides, the CDR3 is TGTGCCAGCAACCCCGGGGGGGGCGCGGGTCAGCCCCAGCATTTT. The full variable domain, in which reference TRBV2 and TRBJ1-5 provide the parts outside the CDR3, is EPEVTQTPSHQVTQMGQEVILRCVPISNHLYFYWYRQILGQKVEFLVSFYNNEISEKSEIFDDQFSVERPDGSNFTLKIRSTKLEDSAMYFCASNPGGGAGQPQHFGDGTRLSIL.

The chain recombines TRBV15 with TRBJ2-1; a possible D gene is TRBD1 (5 bases). The CDR3 runs to 14 residues. V was clipped by 1 base and J by 5 bases, with 9 bases between them. CDR1 is LNHNV, CDR2 YYDKDF, per germline (reference sequence). The CDR3 DNA sequence: TGTGCCACCAGCAGAGGGGGCCTAAACAATGAGCAGTTCTTC. This sequence encodes CATSRGGLNNEQFF.

This chain joins TRBV14 and TRBJ2-7, with a tentative D call TRBD1 (6 bases). Trimming took off 4 bases at V and 3 bases at J, with 13 bases between the two ends. This CDR3 spans 14 amino acids. Germline CDR1 is SGHDN and CDR2 is FVKESK. The CDR3, as DNA: TGTGCCAGCAGCCCCCGGACAGAACTCTACGAGCAGTACTTC. It translates to CASSPRTELYEQYF.

This chain joins TRBV19 and TRBJ2-7; D is possibly TRBD2 (5 bases). The CDR3 extends over 16 amino acids. V was cut by 3 bases and J by 2 bases, with 17 bases left in between. Germline CDR1 LNHDA, CDR2 SQIVND (reference sequence). CDR3 in amino acids: CASSIRADLGAYEQYF. The CDR3 region has the DNA TGTGCCAGTAGTATCCGAGCGGACCTCGGGGCCTACGAGCAGTACTTC.

V usage is TRBV4-1 and J usage is TRBJ1-2; possibly TRBD1 for D (6 bases). Trimming took off 0 bases at V and 4 bases at J, with 12 bases between the two ends. Looked up from germline, CDR1 is MGHRA and CDR2 is YSYEKL. The CDR3 sequence is 15 residues long. The CDR3 is CASSQESRQAYGYTF. CDR3 coding DNA: TGCGCCAGCAGCCAAGAGTCGCGACAGGCCTATGGCTACACCTTC.